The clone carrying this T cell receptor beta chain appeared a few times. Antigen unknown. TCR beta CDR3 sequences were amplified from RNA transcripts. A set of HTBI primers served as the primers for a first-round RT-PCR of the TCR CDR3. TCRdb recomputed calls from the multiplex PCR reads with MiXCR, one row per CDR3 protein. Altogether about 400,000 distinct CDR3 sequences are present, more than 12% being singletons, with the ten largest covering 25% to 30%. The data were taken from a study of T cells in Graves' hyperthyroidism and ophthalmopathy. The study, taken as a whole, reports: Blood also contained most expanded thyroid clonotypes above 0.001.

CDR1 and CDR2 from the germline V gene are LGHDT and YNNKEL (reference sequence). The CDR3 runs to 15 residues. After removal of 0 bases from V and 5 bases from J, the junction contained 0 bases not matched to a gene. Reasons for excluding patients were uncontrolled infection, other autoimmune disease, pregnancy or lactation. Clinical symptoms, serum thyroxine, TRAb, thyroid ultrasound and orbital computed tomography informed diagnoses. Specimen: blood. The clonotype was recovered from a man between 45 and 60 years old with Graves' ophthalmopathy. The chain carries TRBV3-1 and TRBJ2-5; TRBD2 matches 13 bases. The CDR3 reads CASSQETSGRETQYF. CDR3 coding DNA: TGTGCCAGCAGCCAAGAGACTAGCGGGAGGGAGACCCAGTACTTC.